Below are 5 T cell receptor beta chains sequenced from a single sample in a study of OX40 agonist ivuxolimab in advanced cancers. This table comes from immunoSEQ multiplex PCR, and its TCRdb copy is limited to in-frame clones, with some not included. Found here are tens of thousands of clones, about 80% of them singletons; the top ten hold roughly 7.1%. Material: CD4+ or CD8+ T cells sorted from blood, obtained in a trial of the OX40 agonist ivuxolimab. The receptor set was obtained from an adult with an advanced solid tumor such as melanoma, head and neck, liver or kidney cancer.

The chain combines TRBV25-1 with TRBJ1-2; D is uncertain. V lost 5 bases and J 3 bases, leaving 16 bases between the germline ends. Per germline, CDR1 MGHDK and CDR2 SYGVNS. The CDR3 runs 15 residues. Here the CDR3 reads CASSKGPKEDYGYTF. The DNA for the CDR3 is TGTGCCAGCAGTAAAGGACCTAAAGAGGACTATGGCTACACCTTC.

This chain uses TRBV2 with TRBJ2-2; maybe TRBD2 (6 bases). The germline gives CDR1 SNHLY, CDR2 FYNNEI. Trimming stripped 6 bases from V and 0 bases from J, with 11 bases between. The CDR3 has 15 residues. CDR3 nucleotides: TGTGCCAGCAGCGAGGGAGGAGCGAACACCGGGGAGCTGTTTTTT. Translation gives CASSEGGANTGELFF.

The V and J genes are TRBV5-4 and TRBJ2-7; weak D call: TRBD2 (5 bases). This CDR3 contains 15 residues. Trimming took 0 bases from V and 4 from J, leaving 14 bases between them. CDR1 SGHNT and CDR2 YYREEE come from the germline V gene (reference sequence). This chain's CDR3 is CASSLGRTSLYEQYF. CDR3 DNA sequence: TGTGCCAGCAGCTTGGGGAGGACGTCGCTATACGAGCAGTACTTC. The variable domain in full, completed from reference TRBV5-4 and TRBJ2-7, reads ETGVTQSPTHLIKTRGQQVTLRCSSQSGHNTVSWYQQALGQGPQFIFQYYREEENGRGNFPPRFSGLQFPNYSSELNVNALELDDSALYLCASSLGRTSLYEQYFGPGTRLTVT.

The chain recombines TRBV4-2 with TRBJ1-1; no firm D call. This CDR3 is built from 12 residues. Trimming took 3 bases from V and 4 from J, leaving 6 bases between them. Per the germline V gene, CDR1 is LGHNA and CDR2 is YNFKEQ. As DNA, the CDR3 is TGTGCCAGCAGCCAGGGTCTCACTGAAGCTTTCTTT. This codes for CASSQGLTEAFF.

The rearrangement joins TRBV5-1 to TRBJ1-1; D remains unclear. This CDR3 has 13 amino acids. The germline V and J ends were trimmed by 1 base and 2 bases, with 6 bases remaining between them. Germline CDR1 and CDR2: SGHRS and YFSETQ. The CDR3 region is CASSLSTNTEAFF. CDR3 nucleotides: TGCGCCAGCAGCTTGAGTACAAACACTGAAGCTTTCTTT.